What follows are 16 T cell receptor beta chains derived from one specimen sequenced in a study of CD8+ T cells in alopecia areata. Treatment defined: oral pan-JAK inhibitor, 5-10 mg twice daily. Extracted from the samples, RNA was reverse transcribed into cDNA to serve as the sequencing template. The data were produced by immunoSEQ multiplex PCR, yet TCRdb's version contains in-frame clones alone and is incomplete. The sample yields 90,000 to 130,000 clones, about three fifths seen once. The material sequenced was CD8+ T cells sorted from blood, taken at week 24, from a patient treated with tofacitinib. These receptors were obtained from a human donor with alopecia areata.

This rearrangement joins TRBV27 to TRBJ2-3; D remains unclear. The germline V and J ends were trimmed by 3 bases and 4 bases, with 2 bases remaining between them. CDR1 is MNHEY, CDR2 SMNVEV, per germline (reference sequence). CDR3 length: 11 residues. The CDR3 DNA is TGTGCCAGCAGTTTTGCAGATACGCAGTATTTT. It codes for CASSFADTQYF.

The rearrangement links TRBV27 to TRBJ2-7; TRBD1 agrees at 9 bases. The junction had 14 bases not matched to a gene; V was cut back by 4 bases and J by 4 bases. Germline loops: CDR1 MNHEY, CDR2 SMNVEV (reference sequence). The CDR3 length is 17 residues. CDR3 coding DNA: TGTGCCAGCAGTTCGACCCCCGGGACAGGGATTTTTTACGAGCAGTACTTC. Protein sequence: CASSSTPGTGIFYEQYF.

This clone was seen a few times. The CDR3 reads CASSLASGQGNSPLHF. CDR3 coding DNA: TGTGCCAGCAGCTTAGCTAGTGGGCAGGGTAATTCACCCCTCCACTTT. The chain combines TRBV7-8 with TRBJ1-6; perhaps TRBD1 as D (5 bases). The V end lost 0 bases, the J end lost 6 bases, and 12 bases lay between the germline ends. The germline V gene encodes CDR1 SGHVS and CDR2 FQNEAQ. CDR3 length: 16 residues.

The rearrangement uses TRBV6-1 and TRBJ1-5; D not certain. Germline CDR1 MNHNS, CDR2 SASEGT. The CDR3 consists of 14 residues. Trimming removed 8 bases at V and 6 bases at J, with 17 bases between. This CDR3 reads CASLLVPEGQPQHF. The DNA of the CDR3 is TGTGCCAGCCTATTGGTTCCCGAGGGTCAGCCCCAGCATTTT.

This clone was recorded a few times. V is TRBV5-1 and J is TRBJ2-4, with 7 bases aligning to TRBD1. V was pared by 0 bases and J by 3 bases, with 6 bases of the junction left unmatched. Germline CDR1 and CDR2: SGHRS and YFSETQ. This CDR3 contains 16 residues. The CDR3 is CASSLALGQDKNIQYF. The CDR3 DNA is TGCGCCAGCAGCTTGGCCTTAGGACAGGACAAAAACATTCAGTACTTC.

This clone was seen a single time. The chain joins TRBV6-5 to TRBJ2-7; D may match TRBD1 or TRBD2 (5 bases each). The CDR3 runs 15 residues. V was cut by 5 bases and J by 2 bases, with 16 bases left in between. Looked up from germline, CDR1 is MNHEY and CDR2 is SVGAGI. CDR3 nucleotide sequence: TGTGCCAGCAGTACCCTTACTGAGGGGCCCTACGAGCAGTACTTC. This sequence encodes CASSTLTEGPYEQYF.

The genes are TRBV7-9 and TRBJ1-4; 10 nucleotides align to TRBD1. V gave up 4 bases and J gave up 3 bases; unmatched junction bases: 5. Germline CDR1 SEHNR, CDR2 FQNEAQ (reference sequence). CDR3 length: 16 residues. The CDR3 DNA follows: TGTGCCAGCAGCTCAGGACAGGGGGGCGCTAATGAAAAACTGTTTTTT. This sequence encodes CASSSGQGGANEKLFF.

The chain carries TRBV9 and TRBJ1-2, with no clear D. The length of the CDR3 is 14 residues. V lost 3 bases and J 1 base, leaving 10 bases between the germline ends. CDR1 is SGDLS, CDR2 YYNGEE, per germline. CDR3 coding DNA: TGTGCCAGCAGCGAGGGTGGCAGTAACTATGGCTACACCTTC. This translates into CASSEGGSNYGYTF.

The chain has TRBV27 and TRBJ2-7; a weak D match, TRBD1 (6 bases). V gave up 4 bases and J gave up 0 bases, with 10 bases separating them. Looked up from germline, CDR1 is MNHEY and CDR2 is SMNVEV (reference sequence). The CDR3 consists of 14 residues. The CDR3 loop is CASSWTVDSYEQYF. The CDR3 DNA reads as TGTGCCAGCAGTTGGACAGTGGACTCCTACGAGCAGTACTTC.

This chain uses TRBV29-1 with TRBJ1-1; perhaps TRBD1 as D (5 bases). V lost 6 bases, J lost 1 base, and 12 bases lay in between. The CDR3 consists of 13 residues. CDR1 and CDR2 from the germline V gene are SQVTM and ANQGSEA. The CDR3 coding sequence is TGCAGCGTCCTGGGACGGCCGAACACTGAAGCTTTCTTT. This translates into CSVLGRPNTEAFF.

A single count supports this clone. The gene calls are TRBV29-1 and TRBJ2-5; D is unclear. The V end lost 0 bases, the J end lost 3 bases, and 8 bases lay between the germline ends. The CDR3 is made up of 13 amino acids. Germline values: CDR1 SQVTM, CDR2 ANQGSEA. CDR3 DNA sequence: TGCAGCGTTGAAGATAACTGGGAAGAGACCCAGTACTTC. The encoded protein is CSVEDNWEETQYF.

The chain combines TRBV11-2 with TRBJ1-6; D might be TRBD1 (5 bases). Germline CDR1 and CDR2: SGHAT and FQNNGV. V was shortened by 6 bases and J by 9 bases, with 18 bases between the two germline ends. This CDR3 region has 15 residues. DNA for the CDR3: TGTGCCAGCAGGTTAAGGGACGGACGATCTTCACCCCTCCACTTT. This codes for CASRLRDGRSSPLHF.

This chain connects TRBV14 to TRBJ2-1, with 11 positions matching TRBD2. The CDR3 has 18 residues. Germline values: CDR1 SGHDN, CDR2 FVKESK. V lost 1 base to trimming and J lost 1 base; unmatched junction nucleotides: 6. The CDR3 DNA reads as TGTGCCAGCAGCCAAGGGTCTAGCGGGGGGCCTTCCTACAATGAGCAGTTCTTC. The encoded protein is CASSQGSSGGPSYNEQFF.

The CDR3 DNA follows: TGTGCCAGCAGTTACCGCGAAGGGACATTTGGCTACACCTTC. Protein sequence: CASSYREGTFGYTF. This chain joins TRBV6-5 and TRBJ1-2, with D possibly matching TRBD1 (6 bases). Trimming removed 2 bases from V and 7 bases from J, with 14 bases in between. Germline CDR1 and CDR2: MNHEY and SVGAGI. The CDR3 has 14 amino acids.

The table lists this clone with a few counts. This chain uses TRBV27 with TRBJ1-1; no reliable D call. The CDR3 covers 14 residues. The germline V gene has CDR1 MNHEY and CDR2 SMNVEV (reference sequence). V lost 5 bases, J lost 5 bases, and 15 bases lay in between. CDR3 region: CASSPPRGRTEAFF. The CDR3 DNA is TGTGCCAGCAGTCCTCCGCGCGGTAGGACTGAAGCTTTCTTT.

The J gene is TRBJ2-6, the V gene TRBV7-9; 7 bases match TRBD2. This CDR3 is 17 amino acids long. Germline V CDR1 and CDR2: SEHNR, FQNEAQ (reference sequence). J was trimmed by 0 bases and V by 7 bases; bases with no gene match: 9. The CDR3 DNA reads TGTGCCAGCACCTTGGGAGGGTGGGACTCTGGGGCCAACGTCCTGACTTTC. Its translation: CASTLGGWDSGANVLTF.